Following are 6 T cell receptor beta chains from one sample sequenced in a study of T-cell reconstitution after alpha-beta-depleted transplantation in children. Unique molecular identifiers were incorporated during preparation of the TCRbeta library. TCRdb redid the calling of the PCR reads with MiXCR, one entry per CDR3 protein. The table lists roughly 610,000 distinct CDR3 sequences, approximately 10% of them singletons. Here the sequenced sample was PBMCs from the stem cell graft donor, taken from the stem cell graft. These receptors were collected from a human donor who donated a stem cell graft to a child with acute myeloid leukemia.

This clonotype was detected a few times. The J gene is TRBJ2-1, the V gene TRBV20-1, with 8 bases that match TRBD2. Germline trimming cut 6 bases from V and 6 bases from J; bases unmatched to any gene: 16. In germline, CDR1 is DFQATT, CDR2 SNEGSKA (reference sequence). The CDR3 loop spans 16 amino acids. The CDR3 DNA follows: TGCAGTGCCTTAGACCCCATCGGGAGGGCCTCCAATGAGCAGTTCTTC. This sequence encodes CSALDPIGRASNEQFF.

In its sample, this clonotype was seen a few times. The chain recombines TRBV29-1 with TRBJ2-1, with TRBD1 identical over 8 bases. The CDR3 totals 14 residues. Per the germline V gene, CDR1 is SQVTM and CDR2 is ANQGSEA. J gave up 4 bases and V 6 bases, and 8 bases lay outside the gene matches. The CDR3 loop is CSVVDRGLYNEQFF. The DNA for the CDR3 is TGCAGCGTAGTCGACAGGGGTTTATACAATGAGCAGTTCTTC.

This sequence joins TRBV6-5 and TRBJ2-6; D not certain. V lost 5 bases and J 0 bases, leaving 14 bases between the germline ends. Germline assignment: CDR1 MNHEY and CDR2 SVGAGI. The CDR3 runs 17 residues. The CDR3 loop is CASSNTELFSGANVLTF. The CDR3 DNA is TGTGCCAGCAGTAACACAGAATTGTTCTCTGGGGCCAACGTCCTGACTTTC.

This clonotype was recorded at least ten times. The CDR3 reads CSARDFTGVEGYTF. As DNA, the CDR3 is TGCAGTGCTAGAGATTTTACAGGGGTAGAAGGCTACACCTTC. The chain employs TRBV20-1 and TRBJ1-2; the match to TRBD1 covers 7 bases. Germline loops: CDR1 DFQATT, CDR2 SNEGSKA (reference sequence). Losses at the gene ends were 0 bases for V and 8 bases for J; bases not matched to a gene: 9. The CDR3 sequence is 14 residues long.

This clonotype was observed a handful of times. The chain uses TRBV7-8 and TRBJ2-2, with D uncertain. Germline CDR1 SGHVS, CDR2 FQNEAQ. V dropped 4 bases and J dropped 4 bases, with 7 bases sitting between them. The CDR3 is 13 amino acids. CDR3 residues: CASSSISTGELFF. Here the CDR3 DNA reads TGTGCCAGCAGCTCAATTTCCACCGGGGAGCTGTTTTTT.

As DNA, the CDR3 is TGTGCCAGCAGCCTAGGGACTAGCGGGAAAAACATTCAGTACTTC. It translates to CASSLGTSGKNIQYF. The gene calls are TRBV27 and TRBJ2-4; 12 nucleotides match TRBD2. With 6 bases clipped from V and 4 bases from J, the junction kept 4 bases outside the gene matches. Germline CDR1 reads MNHEY; CDR2 reads SMNVEV (reference sequence). CDR3 size: 15 residues.